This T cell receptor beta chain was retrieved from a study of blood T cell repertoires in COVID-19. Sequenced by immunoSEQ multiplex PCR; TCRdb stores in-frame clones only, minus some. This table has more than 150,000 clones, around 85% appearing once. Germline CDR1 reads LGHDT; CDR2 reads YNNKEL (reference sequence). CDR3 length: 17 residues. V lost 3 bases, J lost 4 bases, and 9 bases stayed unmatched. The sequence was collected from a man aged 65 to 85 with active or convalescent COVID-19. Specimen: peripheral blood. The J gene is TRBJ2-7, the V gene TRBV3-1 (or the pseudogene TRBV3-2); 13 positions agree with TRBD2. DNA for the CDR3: TGTGCCAGCAGCCATCCAGGACTAGCGGGAGATCCTTACGAGCAGTACTTC. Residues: CASSHPGLAGDPYEQYF.